What follows is one T cell receptor (beta chain) and its context. The antigen remains unidentified. Both 60 Vbeta primers and 13 Jbeta primers went into the PCR. Assay used: immunoSEQ multiplex PCR; TCRdb lists only in-frame clones, some missing. The sample lists under 200,000 clones; approximately 65% were seen once. This sample was taken from a study of cytomegalovirus exposure and HLA in healthy donors. Whole-study results and caveats: In a later analysis, HLA-associated TCR beta chains were more clonally expanded than equally common others. In vitro assays verified that a few CMV-associated chains recognized CMV antigens specifically. With later analysis, a missense DCLRE1C variant became linked to TCR beta V- and J-gene trimming.

Germline V gives CDR1 GTSNPN, CDR2 SVGIG (reference sequence). Trimming left V 4 bases short and J 5 bases short, with 9 bases between. This CDR3 spans 11 amino acids. The genes are TRBV30 and TRBJ2-7; maybe TRBD1 (5 bases). The TCR comes from a man aged 40-49 years in good health and CMV-seronegative. The material sequenced was PBMCs. The CDR3 sequence is CAWTGHHEQYF. In DNA, the CDR3 is TGTGCCTGGACAGGGCATCACGAGCAGTACTTC.